The 19 T cell receptor beta chains listed next were all sequenced from one sample in a study of T cell responses to AZD1222 COVID-19 vaccine. Clones were read by immunoSEQ multiplex PCR, and TCRdb kept only the in-frame ones, dropping some. The sample holds 85,000 to 90,000 clones, roughly 89% seen once. Sequenced here: peripheral blood, sampled on day 0 of AZD1222 vaccination. The receptors derive from an adult in good health.

The chain carries TRBV5-6 and TRBJ2-7; possibly TRBD2 for D (5 bases). The tail of the sequence fits TRBJ2-1 better, so the J call may be wrong. CDR1 is SGHDT and CDR2 is YYEEEE in the germline V gene. The CDR3 contains 17 residues. The CDR3 DNA reads TGTGCCAGCAGCCCTATTCCGGGGTCTCGGCTAAGGAATGAGCAGTTCTTC. The encoded protein is CASSPIPGSRLRNEQFF.

This chain joins TRBV5-1 and TRBJ2-7; 8 bases align to TRBD1. CDR3 length: 15 residues. CDR1 SGHRS and CDR2 YFSETQ come from the germline V gene. The V gene end was trimmed by 0 bases and the J gene end by 3 bases; junction bases not matched to a gene: 5. The chain's CDR3 is CASSLAWDRRYEQYF. In DNA form, the CDR3 reads TGCGCCAGCAGCTTGGCTTGGGACAGGCGCTACGAGCAGTACTTC.

The chain is built from TRBV7-9 and TRBJ2-7; no definite D call. Germline CDR1 is SEHNR and CDR2 is FQNEAQ (reference sequence). V was clipped by 3 bases and J by 3 bases, with 12 bases between them. CDR3 length equals 14 residues. The CDR3 loop reads CASSFDQTIYEQYF. The CDR3 DNA reads TGTGCCAGCAGCTTTGACCAAACGATCTACGAGCAGTACTTC.

This chain joins TRBV3-1 (or the pseudogene TRBV3-2) and TRBJ1-1; possibly TRBD1 for D (5 bases). The CDR3 is 11 amino acids. Germline V gives CDR1 LGHDT, CDR2 YNNKEL (reference sequence). The V end lost 1 base, the J end lost 11 bases, and 8 bases lay between the germline ends. The CDR3 DNA is TGTGCCAGCAGCCAAGCAGGGTGGGCTTTCTTT. This translates into CASSQAGWAFF.

J is TRBJ1-4 and V is TRBV10-2; D may be TRBD1 (5 bases). The CDR3 contains 17 residues. Germline V CDR1 and CDR2: WSHSY, SAAADI. Trimming removed 0 bases from V and 3 bases from J, with 14 bases in between. CDR3 region: CASSESRGFKSNEKLFF. CDR3 in DNA: TGCGCCAGCAGTGAGTCGCGGGGGTTTAAGTCTAATGAAAAACTGTTTTTT.

This clone was recorded once. The rearrangement joins TRBV27 to TRBJ1-6; D is ambiguous. V was shortened by 0 bases and J by 0 bases, with 3 bases between the two germline ends. Germline V lookup: CDR1 MNHEY, CDR2 SMNVEV (reference sequence). The CDR3 loop spans 15 amino acids. CDR3 residues: CASSLSGSYNSPLHF. The CDR3 region has the DNA TGTGCCAGCAGTTTATCAGGCTCCTATAATTCACCCCTCCACTTT.

The CDR3 DNA is TGTGCCAGCAGCTTAGGGGGAGGGGATGAGCAGTTCTTC. Protein: CASSLGGGDEQFF. The chain uses TRBV7-8 and TRBJ2-1; 7 nucleotides line up with TRBD2. J lost 8 bases, V lost 1 base, and 2 bases had no gene match. The CDR3 totals 13 residues. The germline V gene encodes CDR1 SGHVS and CDR2 FQNEAQ.

This chain links TRBV20-1 with TRBJ2-1; 8 bases are a match to TRBD1. Trimming removed 3 bases from V and 5 bases from J; junction bases left unmatched: 3. From germline, CDR1 is DFQATT and CDR2 SNEGSKA (reference sequence). CDR3 size: 13 residues. The CDR3 sequence: CSASRTGNNEQFF. In nucleotides, the CDR3 is TGCAGTGCTAGTCGGACAGGGAACAATGAGCAGTTCTTC.

The chain recombines TRBV5-3 with TRBJ2-6, with D unclear. TRBV5-3 is known as an ORF, though its function is uncertain. The CDR3 has 19 residues. The V end lost 3 bases, the J end lost 0 bases, and 19 bases lay between the germline ends. The CDR3 region has the DNA TGTGCCAGAAGCTCTGGGCCGTTATCGGTCCCCTCTGGGGCCAACGTCCTGACTTTC. This translates into CARSSGPLSVPSGANVLTF.

V and J are TRBV7-2 and TRBJ2-1, with 9 bases matching TRBD2. This CDR3 is 15 amino acids long. From germline, CDR1 is SGHTA and CDR2 FQGNSA. The V gene end was trimmed by 1 base and the J gene end by 3 bases; junction bases not matched to a gene: 1. CDR3 coding DNA: TGTGCCAGCAGCTTAGGGCGGGGGGGCTACAATGAGCAGTTCTTC. Translation: CASSLGRGGYNEQFF.

The chain couples TRBV7-2 to TRBJ2-7, with 10 bases matching TRBD2. J lost 7 bases, V lost 5 bases, and 11 bases had no gene match. Germline CDR1 reads SGHTA; CDR2 reads FQGNSA. The CDR3 consists of 15 residues. The DNA for the CDR3 is TGTGCCAGCAGCCCCACCAGCGGGAGGGGGGGAGAGCAGTACTTC. Encoded protein: CASSPTSGRGGEQYF.

The CDR3 sequence is CASSTGPGSPYEQYF. For the CDR3, the DNA is TGTGCCAGCAGTACCGGACCCGGTTCCCCCTACGAGCAGTACTTC. The rearrangement links TRBV6-5 to TRBJ2-7; no definite D call. V was trimmed by 5 bases and J by 2 bases, leaving 16 bases between them. This CDR3 has 15 amino acids. Germline V gene lookup returns CDR1 MNHEY and CDR2 SVGAGI.

The V gene is TRBV25-1, the J gene TRBJ1-6, with D possibly matching TRBD1 (5 bases). This CDR3 contains 13 residues. The V gene's germline CDR1 is MGHDK and CDR2 SYGVNS. Trimming left V 6 bases short and J 10 bases short, with 13 bases between. In DNA form, the CDR3 reads TGTGCCAGCAGAGGAACAGGCCAGTCACCCCTCCACTTT. It encodes CASRGTGQSPLHF.

The genes are TRBV7-2 and TRBJ1-2; 10 nucleotides match TRBD1. The CDR3 totals 15 residues. The germline V gene encodes CDR1 SGHTA and CDR2 FQGNSA. J lost 4 bases, V lost 5 bases, and 7 bases had no gene match. CDR3 amino acids: CASSQTGGQTYGYTF. The CDR3 nucleotides read TGTGCCAGCAGCCAGACAGGGGGCCAGACCTATGGCTACACCTTC.

In its sample, this clone was seen many times. The rearrangement uses TRBV7-2 and TRBJ2-7; maybe TRBD1 (5 bases). Germline lookup yields CDR1 SGHTA and CDR2 FQGNSA. Between the trimmed V and J ends, which lost 1 base and 3 bases, there was a span of 10 bases. This CDR3 is built from 14 residues. The CDR3 DNA reads TGTGCCAGCAGCTTAGTGGGGCCGCGCTACGAGCAGTACTTC. This codes for CASSLVGPRYEQYF.

The gene calls are TRBV7-9 and TRBJ1-2; 7 bases match TRBD1. After removal of 5 bases from V and 3 bases from J, the junction contained 6 bases not matched to a gene. The CDR3 is 14 amino acids. CDR1 is SEHNR and CDR2 is FQNEAQ in the germline V gene (reference sequence). The DNA of the CDR3 is TGTGCCAGCAGCGACCCCGGGACAGACTATGGCTACACCTTC. This gives the protein CASSDPGTDYGYTF.

The chain combines TRBV28 with TRBJ1-4; no clear D. V shed 4 bases and J shed 2 bases, with 17 bases lying between them. CDR1 and CDR2 from the germline V gene are MDHEN and SYDVKM. The CDR3 consists of 17 residues. The CDR3 sequence: CASSSRTGGPTNEKLFF. As DNA, the CDR3 is TGTGCCAGCAGTTCCCGGACCGGAGGCCCCACTAATGAAAAACTGTTTTTT. Combining the CDR3 with reference TRBV28 and TRBJ1-4 gives the whole variable domain DVKVTQSSRYLVKRTGEKVFLECVQDMDHENMFWYRQDPGLGLRLIYFSYDVKMKEKGDIPEGYSVSREKKERFSLILESASTNQTSMYLCASSSRTGGPTNEKLFFGSGTQLSVL.

This clone has just one count. The gene calls are TRBV9 and TRBJ2-5; TRBD1 matches at 9 bases. The CDR3 length is 15 residues. In germline, CDR1 is SGDLS, CDR2 YYNGEE. V lost 3 bases to trimming and J lost 3 bases; unmatched junction nucleotides: 6. The DNA of the CDR3 is TGTGCCAGCAGCGAACAGGGGGCCCCCAAAGAGACCCAGTACTTC. Translating gives CASSEQGAPKETQYF. Full variable domain (remainder filled in from reference TRBV9 and TRBJ2-5): DSGVTQTPKHLITATGQRVTLRCSPRSGDLSVYWYQQSLDQGLQFLIQYYNGEERAKGNILERFSAQQFPDLHSELNLSSLELGDSALYFCASSEQGAPKETQYFGPGTRLLVL.

The rearrangement uses TRBV18 and TRBJ1-5, with D possibly being TRBD1 (5 bases). From germline, CDR1 is KGHSH and CDR2 LQKENI. This CDR3 has 16 amino acids. V lost 3 bases, J lost 4 bases, and 16 bases lay in between. In nucleotides, the CDR3 is TGTGCCAGCTCACCGGTCTTGGTGGGGGGTAATCAGCCCCAGCATTTT. This sequence encodes CASSPVLVGGNQPQHF. The full variable domain, its missing parts supplied by reference TRBV18 and TRBJ1-5, is NAGVMQNPRHLVRRRGQEARLRCSPMKGHSHVYWYRQLPEEGLKFMVYLQKENIIDESGMPKERFSAEFPKEGPSILRIQQVVRGDSAAYFCASSPVLVGGNQPQHFGDGTRLSIL.